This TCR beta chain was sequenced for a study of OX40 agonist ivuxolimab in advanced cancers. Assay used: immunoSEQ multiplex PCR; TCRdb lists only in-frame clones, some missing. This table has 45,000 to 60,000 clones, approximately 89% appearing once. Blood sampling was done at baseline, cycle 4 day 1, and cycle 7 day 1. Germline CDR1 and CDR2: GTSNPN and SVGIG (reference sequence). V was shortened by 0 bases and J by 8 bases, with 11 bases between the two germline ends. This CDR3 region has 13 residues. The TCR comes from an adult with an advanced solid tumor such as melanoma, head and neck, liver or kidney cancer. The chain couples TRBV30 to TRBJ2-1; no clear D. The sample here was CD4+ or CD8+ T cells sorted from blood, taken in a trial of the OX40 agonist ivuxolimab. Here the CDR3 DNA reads TGTGCCTGGAGTGTACCTAGAAATTATGAGCAGTTCTTC. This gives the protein CAWSVPRNYEQFF.